This TCR beta chain is from a study of OX40 agonist ivuxolimab in advanced cancers. Study-level findings and limits: Researchers report that CD8+ T cells had, on average, more expanded clones than CD4+.

As regards this clone: No antigen is known for it.

The CDR3 contains 16 residues. Germline V gene data show CDR1 as LGHNA and CDR2 as YNFKEQ. The V and J ends lost 1 base and 4 bases respectively, with 16 bases between them. Sequencing was performed with immunoSEQ multiplex PCR; in TCRdb, only in-frame clones are kept and a portion is missing. Here the sample spans tens of thousands of clones, about 80% being singletons. The clonotype comes from an adult with an advanced solid tumor such as melanoma, head and neck, liver or kidney cancer. J is TRBJ2-5 and V is TRBV4-2, with D perhaps matching TRBD1 (6 bases). Source: CD4+ or CD8+ T cells sorted from blood, taken in a trial of the OX40 agonist ivuxolimab. DNA of the CDR3: TGTGCCAGCAGCCAAGCGACGTGGACAGCAGGAGAGACCCAGTACTTC. Its translation: CASSQATWTAGETQYF.